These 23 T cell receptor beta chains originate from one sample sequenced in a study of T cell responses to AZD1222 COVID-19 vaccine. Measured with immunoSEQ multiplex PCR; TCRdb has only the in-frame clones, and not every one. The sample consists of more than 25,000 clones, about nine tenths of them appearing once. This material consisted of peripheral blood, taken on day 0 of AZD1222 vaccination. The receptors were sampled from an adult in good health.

CDR3: CASRSREDYNEQFF. CDR3 sequence (DNA): TGCGCCAGTCGAAGTCGGGAGGACTACAATGAGCAGTTCTTC. The V and J genes are TRBV5-1 and TRBJ2-1; 7 positions match TRBD2. Germline lookup yields CDR1 SGHRS and CDR2 YFSETQ. This CDR3 region has 14 residues. The ends lost 8 bases at V and 3 bases at J; junction bases unmatched: 8.

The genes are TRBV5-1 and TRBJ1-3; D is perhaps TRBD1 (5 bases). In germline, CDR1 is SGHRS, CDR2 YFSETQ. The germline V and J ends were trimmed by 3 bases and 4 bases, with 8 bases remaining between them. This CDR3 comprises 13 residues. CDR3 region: CASSSQGGNTIYF. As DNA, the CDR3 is TGCGCCAGCAGCTCGCAGGGCGGAAACACCATATATTTT.

As DNA, the CDR3 is TGTGCCAGCAGGGACAGGGAATTCTACAATGAGCAGTTCTTC. Encoded protein: CASRDREFYNEQFF. The rearrangement uses TRBV6-6 and TRBJ2-1; TRBD1 matches at 8 bases. CDR3 length equals 14 residues. V lost 6 bases to trimming and J lost 3 bases; unmatched junction nucleotides: 4. Germline V gene data show CDR1 as MNHNY and CDR2 as SVGAGI (reference sequence).

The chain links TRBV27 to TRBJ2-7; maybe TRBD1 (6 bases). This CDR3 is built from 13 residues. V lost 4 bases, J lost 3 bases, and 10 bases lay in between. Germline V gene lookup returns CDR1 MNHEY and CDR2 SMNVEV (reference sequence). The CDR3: CASSYRQDYEQYF. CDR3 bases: TGTGCCAGCAGTTACCGACAGGACTACGAGCAGTACTTC.

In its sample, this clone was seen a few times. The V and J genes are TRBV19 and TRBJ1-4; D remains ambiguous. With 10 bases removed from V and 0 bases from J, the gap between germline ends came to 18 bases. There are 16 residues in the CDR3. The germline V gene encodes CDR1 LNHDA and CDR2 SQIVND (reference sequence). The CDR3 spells CATARRRETTNEKLFF. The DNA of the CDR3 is TGTGCCACCGCCCGGAGGAGGGAAACAACTAATGAAAAACTGTTTTTT.

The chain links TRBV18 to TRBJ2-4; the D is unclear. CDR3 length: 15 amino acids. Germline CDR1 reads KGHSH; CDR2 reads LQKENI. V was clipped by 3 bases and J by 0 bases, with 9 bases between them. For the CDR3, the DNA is TGTGCCAGCTCACCGCTGGGCGGAGCCAAAAACATTCAGTACTTC. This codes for CASSPLGGAKNIQYF.

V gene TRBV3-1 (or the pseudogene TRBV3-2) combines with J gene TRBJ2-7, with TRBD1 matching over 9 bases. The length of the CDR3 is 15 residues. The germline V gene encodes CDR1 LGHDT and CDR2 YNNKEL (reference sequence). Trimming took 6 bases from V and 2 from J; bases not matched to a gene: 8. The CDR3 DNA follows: TGTGCCAGCAGGCACACCGGGACAGGGACCTACGAGCAGTACTTC. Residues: CASRHTGTGTYEQYF.

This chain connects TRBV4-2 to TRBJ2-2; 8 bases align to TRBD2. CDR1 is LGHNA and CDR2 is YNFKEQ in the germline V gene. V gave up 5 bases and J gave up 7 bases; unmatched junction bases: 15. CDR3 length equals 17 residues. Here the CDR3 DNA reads TGTGCCAGCAGCAAAGGATTAAGCGGGAGTTCTCTCGGGGAGCTGTTTTTT. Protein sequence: CASSKGLSGSSLGELFF.

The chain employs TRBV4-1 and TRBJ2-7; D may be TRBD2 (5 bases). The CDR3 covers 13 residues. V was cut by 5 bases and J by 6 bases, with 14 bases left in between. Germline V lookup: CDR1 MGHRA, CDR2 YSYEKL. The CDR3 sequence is CASSSWVGSEQYF. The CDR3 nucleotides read TGCGCCAGCAGCTCCTGGGTGGGGAGCGAGCAGTACTTC.

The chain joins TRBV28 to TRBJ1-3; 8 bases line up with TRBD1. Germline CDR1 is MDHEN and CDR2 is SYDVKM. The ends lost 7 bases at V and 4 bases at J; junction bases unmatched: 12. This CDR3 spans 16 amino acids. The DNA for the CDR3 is TGTGCCAGCACCGCACCCCGGACAGGGATCGGAAACACCATATATTTT. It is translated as CASTAPRTGIGNTIYF.

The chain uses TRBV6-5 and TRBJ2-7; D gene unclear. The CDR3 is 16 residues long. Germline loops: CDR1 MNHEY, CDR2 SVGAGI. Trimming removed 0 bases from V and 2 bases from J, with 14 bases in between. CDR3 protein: CASSYSAARSAYEQYF. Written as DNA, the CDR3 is TGTGCCAGCAGTTACTCCGCGGCTAGAAGCGCCTACGAGCAGTACTTC.

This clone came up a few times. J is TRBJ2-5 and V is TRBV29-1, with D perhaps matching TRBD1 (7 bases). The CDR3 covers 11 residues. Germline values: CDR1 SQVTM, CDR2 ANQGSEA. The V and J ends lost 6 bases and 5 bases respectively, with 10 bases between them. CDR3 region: CSVSGGETQYF. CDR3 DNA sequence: TGCAGCGTATCAGGGGGGGAGACCCAGTACTTC.

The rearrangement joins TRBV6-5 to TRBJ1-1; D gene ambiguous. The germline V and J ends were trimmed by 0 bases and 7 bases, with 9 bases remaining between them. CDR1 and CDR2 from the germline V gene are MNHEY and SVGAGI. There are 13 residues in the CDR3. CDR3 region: CASSYSYDLEAFF. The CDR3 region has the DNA TGTGCCAGCAGTTACTCGTATGACCTTGAAGCTTTCTTT.

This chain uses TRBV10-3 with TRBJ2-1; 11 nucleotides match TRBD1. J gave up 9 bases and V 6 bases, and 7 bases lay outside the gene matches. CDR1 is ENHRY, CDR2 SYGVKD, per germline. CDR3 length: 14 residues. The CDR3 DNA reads TGTGCCATCAGGACCGGACAGGGGGCGGGTGAGCAGTTCTTC. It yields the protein CAIRTGQGAGEQFF.

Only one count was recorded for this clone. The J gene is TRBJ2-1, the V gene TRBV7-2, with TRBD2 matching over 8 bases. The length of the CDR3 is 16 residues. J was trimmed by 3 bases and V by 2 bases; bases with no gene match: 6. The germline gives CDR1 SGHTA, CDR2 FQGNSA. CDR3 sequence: CASSLLREGLYNEQFF. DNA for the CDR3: TGTGCCAGCAGCTTACTACGGGAGGGCCTCTACAATGAGCAGTTCTTC.

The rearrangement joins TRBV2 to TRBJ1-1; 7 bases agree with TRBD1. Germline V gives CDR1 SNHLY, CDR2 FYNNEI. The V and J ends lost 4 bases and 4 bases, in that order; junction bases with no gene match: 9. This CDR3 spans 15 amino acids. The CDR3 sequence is CASSGQGVSLTEAFF. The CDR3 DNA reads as TGTGCCAGCAGTGGCCAGGGGGTCTCGCTCACTGAAGCTTTCTTT.

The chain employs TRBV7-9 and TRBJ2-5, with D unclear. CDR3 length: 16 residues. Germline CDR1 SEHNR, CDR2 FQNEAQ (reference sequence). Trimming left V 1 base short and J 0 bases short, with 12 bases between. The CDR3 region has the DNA TGTGCCAGCAGCTTAGGTCTATCCGAGTACCAAGAGACCCAGTACTTC. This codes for CASSLGLSEYQETQYF.

CDR3 sequence reads: CASSARLFGNQPQHF. The CDR3 DNA reads as TGTGCCAGCAGTGCTAGACTCTTCGGAAATCAGCCCCAGCATTTT. The V call is TRBV6-2 or TRBV6-3, the J call TRBJ1-5, with D unresolved. CDR3 length: 15 residues. Germline loops: CDR1 MNHEY, CDR2 SVGEGT. Trimming took off 5 bases at V and 4 bases at J, with 15 bases between the two ends.

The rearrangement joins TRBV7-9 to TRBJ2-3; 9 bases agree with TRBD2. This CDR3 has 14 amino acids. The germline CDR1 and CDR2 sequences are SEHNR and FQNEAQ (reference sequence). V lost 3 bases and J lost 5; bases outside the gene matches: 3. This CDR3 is CASSFSGSEDTQYF. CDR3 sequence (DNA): TGTGCCAGCAGCTTTAGCGGGAGCGAAGATACGCAGTATTTT. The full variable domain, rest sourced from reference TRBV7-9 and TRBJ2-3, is DTGVSQNPRHKITKRGQNVTFRCDPISEHNRLYWYRQTLGQGPEFLTYFQNEAQLEKSRLLSDRFSAERPKGSFSTLEIQRTEQGDSAMYLCASSFSGSEDTQYFGPGTRLTVL.

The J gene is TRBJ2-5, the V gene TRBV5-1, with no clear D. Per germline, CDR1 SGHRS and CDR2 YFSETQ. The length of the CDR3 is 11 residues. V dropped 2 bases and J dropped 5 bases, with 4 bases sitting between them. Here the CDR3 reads CASSFGETQYF. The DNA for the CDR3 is TGCGCCAGCAGCTTTGGGGAGACCCAGTACTTC.

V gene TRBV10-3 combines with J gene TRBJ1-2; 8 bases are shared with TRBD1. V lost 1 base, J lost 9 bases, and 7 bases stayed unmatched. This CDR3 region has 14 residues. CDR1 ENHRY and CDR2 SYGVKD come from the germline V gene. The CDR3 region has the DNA TGTGCCATCAGTGAGTGGACAGGGATGGCGCGCTACACCTTC. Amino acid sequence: CAISEWTGMARYTF.

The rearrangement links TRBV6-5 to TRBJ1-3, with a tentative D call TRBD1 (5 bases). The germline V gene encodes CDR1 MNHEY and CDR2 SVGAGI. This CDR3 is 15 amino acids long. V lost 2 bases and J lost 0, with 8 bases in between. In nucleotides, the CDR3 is TGTGCCAGCAGTTACAAAGGGGTCTCTGGAAACACCATATATTTT. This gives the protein CASSYKGVSGNTIYF.

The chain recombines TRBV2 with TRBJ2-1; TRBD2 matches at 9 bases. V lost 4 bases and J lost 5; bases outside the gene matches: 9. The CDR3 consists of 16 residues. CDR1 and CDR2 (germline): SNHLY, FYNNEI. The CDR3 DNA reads TGTGCCAGCAGTGGGGTTCTAGCGGGAAGAGACAATGAGCAGTTCTTC. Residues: CASSGVLAGRDNEQFF.